This T cell receptor beta chain was recovered during a study of T cells in Graves' hyperthyroidism and ophthalmopathy. The CDR3 covers 14 residues. V was pared by 0 bases and J by 8 bases, with 4 bases of the junction left unmatched. Germline V lookup: CDR1 SGHTS, CDR2 YDEGEE. TCR beta CDR3 region amplification was performed from RNA transcripts. The study used the HTBI primer set for a first-round RT-PCR of the TCR CDR3. TCRdb reprocessed the multiplex PCR reads with MiXCR, giving one entry per CDR3 protein. The sample has approximately 560,000 distinct CDR3 sequences; around 14% are singletons. The table lists this clonotype with many counts. For the diagnoses, clinical symptoms, serum thyroxine and TRAb, thyroid ultrasound and orbital computed tomography were used.

The chain combines TRBV5-8 with TRBJ2-1, with 8 bases aligning to TRBD1. The source is a young woman with Graves' hyperthyroidism. Sequenced material: blood. The CDR3 nucleotides read TGTGCCAGCAGCTTGGGCCAGGACAGGGATGAGCAGTTCTTC. Translated, it gives CASSLGQDRDEQFF.